The 25 T cell receptor beta chains given below trace back to one sample, sequenced in a study of shared clonotypes between healthy human individuals. The naive CD8 subset, CD45RO-negative cells positively selected for CCR7, excluded terminally differentiated effector memory CD45RA+ cells. Only in-frame clones appear in the TCRdb table, and some are missing; sequencing was by immunoSEQ multiplex PCR. Here the sample spans some 2,100,000 clones, about 92% being singletons. Source material: naive CD8+ T cells from PBMCs. Receptors were obtained from a man between 18 and 35 years old in good health. Some clones in this sample may be carry-over from other donors' samples.

The V call is TRBV7-9, the J call TRBJ1-4; tentatively, D is TRBD1 (5 bases). CDR1 and CDR2 (germline): SEHNR, FQNEAQ (reference sequence). This CDR3 contains 15 residues. The ends were cut back, 1 base at V and 8 bases at J, with 14 bases in the middle. The CDR3 DNA sequence: TGTGCCAGCAGCTTAGGGGAGGCCGAGGGGGAAAAACTGTTTTTT. As protein: CASSLGEAEGEKLFF.

This chain joins TRBV9 and TRBJ2-5; D unresolved. The V gene's germline CDR1 is SGDLS and CDR2 YYNGEE. The CDR3 is 15 residues long. V lost 0 bases, J lost 0 bases, and 9 bases lay in between. CDR3 residues: CASSVGVWDQETQYF. The CDR3 DNA sequence: TGTGCCAGCAGCGTAGGAGTCTGGGACCAAGAGACCCAGTACTTC.

The chain joins TRBV29-1 to TRBJ2-7; 9 positions agree with TRBD2. The CDR3 totals 16 residues. V shed 4 bases and J 2 bases; nucleotides not matched to a gene: 12. The germline gives CDR1 SQVTM, CDR2 ANQGSEA. The CDR3 region is CSVALLAGGPTYEQYF. CDR3 DNA sequence: TGCAGCGTTGCCCTTCTTGCGGGAGGGCCGACCTACGAGCAGTACTTC.

V gene TRBV28 combines with J gene TRBJ1-1; TRBD1 aligns across 7 bases. CDR3 length: 16 amino acids. The trim removed 3 bases at V and 0 bases at J, leaving 7 bases unmatched. In germline, CDR1 is MDHEN, CDR2 SYDVKM. The CDR3 loop reads CASSFDRERLNTEAFF. The CDR3 DNA reads TGTGCCAGCAGTTTCGACAGGGAACGTCTGAACACTGAAGCTTTCTTT.

This rearrangement joins TRBV28 to TRBJ1-1; 8 nucleotides agree with TRBD1. V shed 6 bases and J 0 bases; nucleotides not matched to a gene: 12. CDR1 MDHEN and CDR2 SYDVKM come from the germline V gene. This CDR3 comprises 17 residues. CDR3 DNA sequence: TGTGCCAGCAGCTCCACCGGGACAGGCTTCATGAACACTGAAGCTTTCTTT. It yields the protein CASSSTGTGFMNTEAFF.

This clone was picked up one time. The CDR3 is CASSPPTPGTEQYF. CDR3 DNA: TGTGCCAGCAGCCCCCCGACCCCGGGGACCGAGCAGTACTTC. The chain employs TRBV9 and TRBJ2-7; D assignment may be TRBD1 or TRBD2 (5 bases each). CDR1 and CDR2 from the germline V gene are SGDLS and YYNGEE. The CDR3 contains 14 residues. V lost 4 bases, J lost 6 bases, and 17 bases lay in between.

V is TRBV7-9 and J is TRBJ2-5; D is undetermined. Germline V gene lookup returns CDR1 SEHNR and CDR2 FQNEAQ (reference sequence). Trimming took 5 bases from V and 1 from J, leaving 8 bases between them. This CDR3 spans 13 amino acids. In nucleotides, the CDR3 is TGTGCCAGCAGCGGTACAGTCCAAGAGACCCAGTACTTC. Translation gives CASSGTVQETQYF. The full variable domain, rest sourced from reference TRBV7-9 and TRBJ2-5, is DTGVSQNPRHKITKRGQNVTFRCDPISEHNRLYWYRQTLGQGPEFLTYFQNEAQLEKSRLLSDRFSAERPKGSFSTLEIQRTEQGDSAMYLCASSGTVQETQYFGPGTRLLVL.

The CDR3 bases are TGTGCCAGCAGCTCACCCGACTACGAGCAGTACTTC. Its translation is CASSSPDYEQYF. The rearrangement links TRBV7-8 to TRBJ2-7; D is unresolved. Germline V gene sequence: CDR1 SGHVS, CDR2 FQNEAQ. V was trimmed by 4 bases and J by 3 bases, leaving 7 bases between them. This CDR3 has 12 amino acids.

Only one count was recorded for this clone. The chain combines TRBV5-4 with TRBJ2-6; D possibly matches TRBD1 or TRBD2 (6 bases each). The V gene's germline CDR1 is SGHNT and CDR2 YYREEE (reference sequence). Trimming shortened V by 0 bases and J by 4 bases, and 20 bases separated the two germline ends. The CDR3 sequence is 19 residues long. CDR3 coding DNA: TGTGCCAGCAGCTTGGTGGGGGGCTCCCGCTCTTTGGGGGCCAACGTCCTGACTTTC. Amino acid sequence: CASSLVGGSRSLGANVLTF.

V usage is TRBV19 and J usage is TRBJ1-5; TRBD1 might be the D (5 bases). V dropped 4 bases and J dropped 4 bases, with 14 bases sitting between them. Germline assignment: CDR1 LNHDA and CDR2 SQIVND (reference sequence). CDR3 size: 15 residues. This CDR3 is CASSTRDGRNQPQHF. For the CDR3, the DNA is TGTGCCAGTAGTACCCGGGACGGACGTAATCAGCCCCAGCATTTT.

V is TRBV28 and J is TRBJ1-6; 8 bases agree with TRBD1. This CDR3 comprises 14 residues. CDR1 is MDHEN and CDR2 is SYDVKM in the germline V gene. With 6 bases clipped from V and 6 bases from J, the junction kept 4 bases outside the gene matches. DNA of the CDR3: TGTGCCAGCAGGGCGACAGGGGTTAATTCACCCCTCCACTTT. Its translation: CASRATGVNSPLHF.

Only one count was recorded for this clone. The chain recombines TRBV5-5 with TRBJ1-1; D gene ambiguous. The V end was cut by 4 bases, the J end by 0 bases, with 13 bases between. This CDR3 spans 15 amino acids. Germline V CDR1 and CDR2: SGHKS, YYEKEE (reference sequence). The CDR3 region has the DNA TGTGCCAGCAGCCGGTGGGAGGGAGTGAACACTGAAGCTTTCTTT. Protein: CASSRWEGVNTEAFF.

This chain uses TRBV9 with TRBJ2-3; 14 nucleotides agree with TRBD2. V shed 0 bases and J 0 bases; nucleotides not matched to a gene: 3. There are 18 residues in the CDR3. Looked up from germline, CDR1 is SGDLS and CDR2 is YYNGEE. CDR3 residues: CASSVAGLAGVSTDTQYF. Written as DNA, the CDR3 is TGTGCCAGCAGCGTAGCGGGACTAGCGGGGGTTAGCACAGATACGCAGTATTTT. Full variable domain (rest looked up from reference TRBV9 and TRBJ2-3): DSGVTQTPKHLITATGQRVTLRCSPRSGDLSVYWYQQSLDQGLQFLIQYYNGEERAKGNILERFSAQQFPDLHSELNLSSLELGDSALYFCASSVAGLAGVSTDTQYFGPGTRLTVL.

This rearrangement joins TRBV9 to TRBJ2-7, with TRBD2 as a possible D gene (5 bases). The germline V gene encodes CDR1 SGDLS and CDR2 YYNGEE. This CDR3 comprises 16 residues. The V end was cut by 4 bases, the J end by 2 bases, with 19 bases between. The CDR3 is CASSPRVVAHPYEQYF. The CDR3, as DNA: TGTGCCAGCAGCCCCCGCGTAGTAGCGCACCCCTACGAGCAGTACTTC.

The chain uses TRBV28 and TRBJ1-3; TRBD1 agrees at 7 bases. Trimming cost V 3 bases and J 4 bases; bases outside gene matches: 6. The CDR3 spans 15 residues. Germline CDR1 and CDR2: MDHEN and SYDVKM. Here the CDR3 DNA reads TGTGCCAGCAGTTTCGAGGCGACAGGGGGAAACACCATATATTTT. The encoded protein is CASSFEATGGNTIYF.

This chain links TRBV4-3 with TRBJ1-2; D gene ambiguous. From germline, CDR1 is LGHNA and CDR2 YSLEER. Trimming stripped 3 bases from V and 1 base from J, with 12 bases between. CDR3 size: 15 residues. CDR3 loop: CASSQSLRSNYGYTF. The CDR3 DNA is TGCGCCAGCAGCCAGAGCCTAAGGAGTAACTATGGCTACACCTTC.

The chain joins TRBV7-2 to TRBJ2-7; 9 bases line up with TRBD1. Germline CDR1 is SGHTA and CDR2 is FQGNSA. The trim removed 3 bases at V and 6 bases at J, leaving 3 bases unmatched. The CDR3 is made up of 13 amino acids. The CDR3 coding sequence is TGTGCCAGCAGCTTGGGGACAGGGCGCGAGCAGTACTTC. Its translation: CASSLGTGREQYF.

The chain links TRBV7-2 to TRBJ2-1; 13 bases match TRBD2. The CDR3 extends over 17 amino acids. CDR1 and CDR2 (germline): SGHTA, FQGNSA. With V trimmed by 4 bases and J by 1 base, 4 bases remained unmatched. CDR3 DNA sequence: TGTGCCAGCAGCTCTTGGACTAGCGGGAGTTCCTACAATGAGCAGTTCTTC. Protein: CASSSWTSGSSYNEQFF.

The CDR3 reads CASSYRGNTGELFF. The CDR3 nucleotides read TGCGCCAGCAGTTACAGGGGGAACACCGGGGAGCTGTTTTTT. The V gene is TRBV4-1, the J gene TRBJ2-2; 7 positions agree with TRBD1. The CDR3 has 14 amino acids. With V trimmed by 6 bases and J by 1 base, 2 bases remained unmatched. Germline loops: CDR1 MGHRA, CDR2 YSYEKL.

The chain joins TRBV5-1 to TRBJ1-1; D possibly corresponds to TRBD1 (6 bases). Germline CDR1 is SGHRS and CDR2 is YFSETQ. The ends were cut back, 1 base at V and 1 base at J, with 11 bases in the middle. The CDR3 contains 15 residues. CDR3 sequence: CASSLTQQGNTEAFF. In DNA, the CDR3 is TGCGCCAGCAGCTTGACACAACAGGGGAACACTGAAGCTTTCTTT.

This clone was counted a single time. The chain is built from TRBV4-1 and TRBJ2-4, with D maybe TRBD2 (6 bases). Per germline, CDR1 MGHRA and CDR2 YSYEKL. Trimming removed 1 base at V and 7 bases at J, with 14 bases between. The CDR3 has 15 residues. This CDR3 is CASSQASSGRNIQYF. The CDR3 nucleotides read TGCGCCAGCAGCCAAGCCAGTTCAGGGAGGAACATTCAGTACTTC.

The chain combines TRBV28 with TRBJ1-1; TRBD1 matches at 8 bases. J gave up 4 bases and V 7 bases, and 11 bases lay outside the gene matches. This CDR3 has 15 residues. Germline V gene lookup returns CDR1 MDHEN and CDR2 SYDVKM. The CDR3 DNA reads as TGTGCCAGCACCCAGACAGGGGAGGGTGGCACTGAAGCTTTCTTT. Encoded protein: CASTQTGEGGTEAFF.

The chain has TRBV27 and TRBJ2-7; maybe TRBD2 (5 bases). The germline CDR1 and CDR2 sequences are MNHEY and SMNVEV (reference sequence). This CDR3 is 15 amino acids long. V was cut by 0 bases and J by 4 bases, with 13 bases left in between. The CDR3 sequence: CASSLSGSGGYEQYF. The DNA for the CDR3 is TGTGCCAGCAGTTTATCGGGATCAGGCGGGTACGAGCAGTACTTC.

This clone was picked up one time. The J gene is TRBJ1-4, the V gene TRBV28; D is unresolved. From germline, CDR1 is MDHEN and CDR2 SYDVKM. Trimming removed 6 bases from V and 4 bases from J, with 9 bases in between. This CDR3 region has 13 residues. The CDR3 DNA reads as TGTGCCAGCAGACCCGACGGTAATGAAAAACTGTTTTTT. Residues: CASRPDGNEKLFF.

This chain uses TRBV19 with TRBJ2-1; 7 nucleotides align to TRBD1. The V gene end was trimmed by 4 bases and the J gene end by 0 bases; junction bases not matched to a gene: 3. Germline values: CDR1 LNHDA, CDR2 SQIVND (reference sequence). This CDR3 has 15 residues. CDR3 bases: TGTGCCAGTAGTACGGACAGGTACTCCTACAATGAGCAGTTCTTC. Protein product: CASSTDRYSYNEQFF. The full variable domain, rest sourced from reference TRBV19 and TRBJ2-1, is DGGITQSPKYLFRKEGQNVTLSCEQNLNHDAMYWYRQDPGQGLRLIYYSQIVNDFQKGDIAEGYSVSREKKESFPLTVTSAQKNPTAFYLCASSTDRYSYNEQFFGPGTRLTVL.